This T cell receptor (beta chain) is drawn from a study of blood T cell repertoires in COVID-19 (dated by TCRdb to about 2020). Notes on the research overall: The collaborator samples originated in the United States, Italy and Spain and spanned the acute and convalescent phases of COVID-19. The repertoires were released in a freely available public database intended as a resource for research on the immune response to SARS-CoV-2. Samples came from the ongoing ImmuneRACE study (first 160 participants) plus 1,254 subjects from 6 global collaborators. The sample metadata nearly always contained a de-identified subject ID, COVID-19 status, age in years and sex. The prospective study material was composed of cDNA or gDNA derived from T cells, B-cell-depleted T cells, or PBMCs. Deeply sampled blood TCRbeta repertoires from subjects exposed to, actively infected with, or recovered from COVID-19 were included in the dataset. HLA class I and class II types, where available, came from metadata supplied by the sample provider rather than from assay-based typing. On the study overall, not on this receptor specifically: How much clinical and demographic metadata was included differed by source and by participant, and the metadata was provided uncurated.

Collaborating institutions collected whole blood in K2EDTA tubes following their own protocols. For TCRbeta analysis, collaborators shipped samples in one of three forms: frozen whole blood, isolated PBMCs, or DNA extracted from either of those sample types. The germline V gene (reference sequence) yields GTSNPN for CDR1 and SVGIG for CDR2. The CDR3 contains 16 residues, cysteine and phenylalanine counted. Just CDR3 DNA is preserved here, 48 bases in frame from base 1. Trimming takes 3 bases from V and 1 base from J, and the germline ends sit 18 bases apart. In the case of this clone: This clone's antigen is unknown. The sample holds no much larger clone one base away, and base qualities are not on file.

The immunoSEQ Assay, a bias-controlled multiplex PCR, was used to amplify TCRbeta CDR3 regions from genomic DNA. As for the original processing: The number of nucleated cells in each sample was estimated from the amplification of reference gene primers within the assay. To quantify the absolute abundance of each unique TCRbeta CDR3 rearrangement, sequence reads were collapsed and filtered. For each sample, productive Simpson clonality was calculated as the square root of Simpson's diversity index across productive rearrangements. As stored in TCRdb, this immuneACCESS dataset retains in-frame rearrangements with V and J assigned. A fraction of the clones does not appear; measured against another copy, unresolved V genes explain less than half of the discrepancy, and the remainder lacks a known reason. V and J calls and clone size are given by that table; D and trimming were obtained from the DNA. The sample records about 83,000 clones, 85% to 90% of which are singletons. Approximately 21% of the sample comes from the top ten.

The chain employs TRBV30 and TRBJ2-5; tentative D gene TRBD2, with 6 bases matching. The sequence derives from a woman aged 80 or older in a cohort sampled during active or convalescent COVID-19. Sequencing was carried out using peripheral blood. The CDR3 corresponds to CAWSPQTSEGQETQYF. The nucleotide sequence reads TGTGCCTGGAGCCCCCAGACTAGTGAGGGCCAAGAGACCCAGTACTTC.